This TCR beta chain was captured by sequencing in a study of T cell responses to AZD1222 COVID-19 vaccine. The assay was immunoSEQ multiplex PCR, and TCRdb's table has in-frame clones only and misses some. The sample has some 70,000 clones; roughly four fifths are singletons. Trimming took 5 bases from V and 7 from J; bases not matched to a gene: 6. Germline CDR1 SGHVS, CDR2 FNYEAQ. This CDR3 is built from 15 residues. This receptor was taken from an adult in good health. The sample here was peripheral blood, taken on day 0 of AZD1222 vaccination. The gene calls are TRBV7-6 and TRBJ1-6; TRBD1 matches 9 bases. CDR3 sequence reads: CASSLTGTGNSPLHF. The CDR3 DNA sequence: TGTGCCAGCAGCCTGACCGGGACAGGGAATTCACCCCTCCACTTT.